The 23 T cell receptor beta chains reported below all come from one sample, sequenced in a study of blood T cell repertoires in COVID-19. The assay was immunoSEQ multiplex PCR, and TCRdb's table has in-frame clones only and misses some. The table records around 93,000 clones, roughly 89% of them present only once. The source material was peripheral blood. All receptors derive from a human donor in a cohort sampled during active COVID-19.

The rearrangement links TRBV2 to TRBJ1-1; maybe TRBD1 (6 bases). The CDR3 totals 15 residues. Per germline, CDR1 SNHLY and CDR2 FYNNEI. V was cut by 3 bases and J by 0 bases, with 11 bases left in between. The CDR3 loop is CASSEDRGLNTEAFF. The CDR3 nucleotides are TGTGCCAGCAGTGAGGACAGAGGTTTGAACACTGAAGCTTTCTTT.

This sequence joins TRBV5-1 and TRBJ2-1, with D possibly TRBD2 on 6 matching bases. Germline assignment: CDR1 SGHRS and CDR2 YFSETQ. The CDR3 is made up of 17 amino acids. V was cut by 4 bases and J by 7 bases, with 24 bases left in between. CDR3 sequence (DNA): TGCGCCAGCAGCATCGCGGGAACCGGGACCCGTGAGAATGAGCAGTTCTTC. Its protein is CASSIAGTGTRENEQFF.

The rearrangement joins TRBV4-1 to TRBJ2-7; no firm D call. CDR3 size: 14 residues. Germline V gene data show CDR1 as MGHRA and CDR2 as YSYEKL. With 4 bases removed from V and 4 bases from J, the gap between germline ends came to 14 bases. The CDR3 bases are TGCGCCAGCAGCCCCGACTTGATGTTGTACGAGCAGTACTTC. This codes for CASSPDLMLYEQYF.

J is TRBJ2-3 and V is TRBV13, with D perhaps matching TRBD1 (5 bases). Between the trimmed V and J ends, which lost 5 bases and 5 bases, there was a span of 8 bases. Per germline, CDR1 PRHDT and CDR2 FYEKMQ (reference sequence). This CDR3 is 12 amino acids long. For the CDR3, the DNA is TGTGCCAGCAGCGTGGGGCGAGATACGCAGTATTTT. Translating gives CASSVGRDTQYF. Full variable domain (remainder filled in from reference TRBV13 and TRBJ2-3): AAGVIQSPRHLIKEKRETATLKCYPIPRHDTVYWYQQGPGQDPQFLISFYEKMQSDKGSIPDRFSAQQFSDYHSELNMSSLELGDSALYFCASSVGRDTQYFGPGTRLTVL.

The chain uses TRBV7-9 and TRBJ2-3; TRBD1 matches at 10 bases. The germline V gene has CDR1 SEHNR and CDR2 FQNEAQ (reference sequence). The J segment lost 6 bases and the V segment lost 4 bases, leaving 16 bases of the junction unmatched. The CDR3 loop spans 18 amino acids. The CDR3 reads CASSSTTGGGFEVDTQYF. CDR3 in DNA: TGTGCCAGCAGCTCGACGACAGGGGGCGGTTTTGAGGTGGATACGCAGTATTTT.

The chain combines TRBV5-6 with TRBJ2-5; TRBD2 agrees at 8 bases. V was clipped by 4 bases and J by 5 bases; unmatched bases: 22. The CDR3 spans 19 residues. Germline assignment: CDR1 SGHDT and CDR2 YYEEEE. CDR3 coding DNA: TGTGCCAGCAGCAACCTTCGGGCCTCAGCGGGAGAGGGCAGGGAGACCCAGTACTTC. Translating it yields CASSNLRASAGEGRETQYF.

V gene TRBV3-1 (or the pseudogene TRBV3-2) combines with J gene TRBJ2-4; D remains unclear. The germline V and J ends were trimmed by 3 bases and 0 bases, with 12 bases remaining between them. CDR1 and CDR2 (germline): LGHDT, YNNKEL (reference sequence). This CDR3 spans 16 amino acids. CDR3 nucleotide sequence: TGTGCCAGCAGCCATCCAAGACTGTTAGCCAAAAACATTCAGTACTTC. Its protein product is CASSHPRLLAKNIQYF.

As DNA, the CDR3 is TGTGCCTGGAGTGTGCAGGGGTACACTGAAGCTTTCTTT. Translating gives CAWSVQGYTEAFF. The genes are TRBV30 and TRBJ1-1; the D gene is possibly TRBD1 (6 bases). This CDR3 contains 13 residues. The germline V gene has CDR1 GTSNPN and CDR2 SVGIG (reference sequence). With 0 bases removed from V and 3 bases from J, the gap between germline ends came to 8 bases.

A few counts support this clone. The chain combines TRBV29-1 with TRBJ2-2, with D perhaps TRBD1 (5 bases). Germline CDR1 SQVTM, CDR2 ANQGSEA. The CDR3 runs 12 residues. V dropped 4 bases and J dropped 5 bases, with 8 bases sitting between them. CDR3 loop: CSVGQGTGELFF. As DNA, the CDR3 is TGCAGCGTTGGGCAGGGTACCGGGGAGCTGTTTTTT.

The V call is TRBV7-8, the J call TRBJ1-5, with 7 bases aligning to TRBD1. Germline assignment: CDR1 SGHVS and CDR2 FQNEAQ. The CDR3 extends over 15 amino acids. The V and J ends lost 7 bases and 7 bases, in that order; junction bases with no gene match: 13. This CDR3 is CASTVGEGGGQPQHF. In DNA form, the CDR3 reads TGTGCCAGCACCGTAGGGGAAGGGGGCGGGCAGCCCCAGCATTTT.

This clone was seen a handful of times. The chain uses TRBV7-6 and TRBJ2-7; 8 bases line up with TRBD1. There are 15 residues in the CDR3. The junction had 8 bases not matched to a gene; V was cut back by 5 bases and J by 2 bases. The germline V gene has CDR1 SGHVS and CDR2 FNYEAQ. The CDR3 reads CASSPDGTGPYEQYF. CDR3 nucleotides: TGTGCCAGCAGCCCGGATGGGACAGGACCCTACGAGCAGTACTTC.

The rearrangement joins TRBV2 to TRBJ1-5; 9 bases are a match to TRBD1. Germline V gene sequence: CDR1 SNHLY, CDR2 FYNNEI. This CDR3 has 16 residues. V was pared by 6 bases and J by 0 bases, with 6 bases of the junction left unmatched. The CDR3 bases are TGTGCCAGCAGCCTAGGGACAGGGTATAGCAATCAGCCCCAGCATTTT. It specifies CASSLGTGYSNQPQHF.

V gene TRBV19 combines with J gene TRBJ2-3; TRBD1 agrees at 7 bases. Germline V gene data show CDR1 as LNHDA and CDR2 as SQIVND (reference sequence). The CDR3 length is 15 residues. V shed 6 bases and J 2 bases; nucleotides not matched to a gene: 8. The CDR3 bases are TGTGCCAGTAGACCCGGGGACAGACCCACAGATACGCAGTATTTT. This encodes CASRPGDRPTDTQYF.

The rearrangement joins TRBV9 to TRBJ2-3; 12 nucleotides line up with TRBD2. Germline CDR1 is SGDLS and CDR2 is YYNGEE. The CDR3 extends over 16 amino acids. The junction had 4 bases not matched to a gene; V was cut back by 1 base and J by 4 bases. The CDR3 loop is CASSVSSGGAADTQYF. The CDR3 coding sequence is TGTGCCAGCAGCGTATCTAGCGGGGGGGCCGCAGATACGCAGTATTTT.

The chain recombines TRBV18 with TRBJ2-1; tentative D call: TRBD2 (6 bases). This CDR3 is 17 amino acids long. Germline assignment: CDR1 KGHSH and CDR2 LQKENI. V gave up 2 bases and J gave up 0 bases, with 14 bases separating them. The CDR3 sequence is CASSPGSSVISYNEQFF. The CDR3, as DNA: TGTGCCAGCTCACCAGGATCTAGCGTGATCTCCTACAATGAGCAGTTCTTC.

The chain combines TRBV11-3 with TRBJ2-3, with 14 bases that match TRBD2. V shed 4 bases, J shed 5 bases, and the junction held 2 bases outside the gene matches. Germline V CDR1 and CDR2: SGHNT, YENEEA. The CDR3 consists of 15 residues. CDR3 sequence: CASSSGTSGRDTQYF. CDR3 DNA: TGTGCCAGCAGCTCTGGGACTAGCGGGAGAGATACGCAGTATTTT.

V is TRBV9 and J is TRBJ1-5, with 10 positions matching TRBD1. Losses at the gene ends were 3 bases for V and 0 bases for J; bases not matched to a gene: 3. This CDR3 has 16 amino acids. CDR1 is SGDLS and CDR2 is YYNGEE in the germline V gene. CDR3 DNA sequence: TGTGCCAGCAGCGCAGGGACAGGGGATAGCAATCAGCCCCAGCATTTT. This codes for CASSAGTGDSNQPQHF.

J is TRBJ2-7 and V is TRBV28, with 7 positions matching TRBD2. Germline V gene sequence: CDR1 MDHEN, CDR2 SYDVKM. V dropped 4 bases and J dropped 2; count of bases not matched to a gene: 5. The CDR3 totals 14 residues. The CDR3 sequence: CASSSGGKAYEQYF. For the CDR3, the DNA is TGTGCCAGCAGTTCGGGGGGAAAGGCCTACGAGCAGTACTTC. The entire variable domain, with the rest obtained from reference TRBV28 and TRBJ2-7, is as follows: DVKVTQSSRYLVKRTGEKVFLECVQDMDHENMFWYRQDPGLGLRLIYFSYDVKMKEKGDIPEGYSVSREKKERFSLILESASTNQTSMYLCASSSGGKAYEQYFGPGTRLTVT.

This clone was detected once. The chain links TRBV19 to TRBJ2-7, with 8 nucleotides matching TRBD2. Germline trimming cut 3 bases from V and 2 bases from J; bases unmatched to any gene: 6. There are 15 residues in the CDR3. Germline CDR1 LNHDA, CDR2 SQIVND (reference sequence). The CDR3 bases are TGTGCCAGTAGTATCCCCGGACTAGCCACCTACGAGCAGTACTTC. Its translation is CASSIPGLATYEQYF.

The chain uses TRBV5-1 and TRBJ1-2; D may be TRBD1 (5 bases). Trimming cost V 0 bases and J 3 bases, with 9 bases left between them. Germline V gene lookup returns CDR1 SGHRS and CDR2 YFSETQ. This CDR3 is built from 14 residues. The CDR3 region has the DNA TGCGCCAGCAGCTTGGAGGGGCAGGACTATGGCTACACCTTC. It is translated as CASSLEGQDYGYTF. Full variable domain (rest looked up from reference TRBV5-1 and TRBJ1-2): KAGVTQTPRYLIKTRGQQVTLSCSPISGHRSVSWYQQTPGQGLQFLFEYFSETQRNKGNFPGRFSGRQFSNSRSEMNVSTLELGDSALYLCASSLEGQDYGYTFGSGTRLTVV.

The chain combines TRBV20-1 with TRBJ1-4; D remains unclear. Germline V gene sequence: CDR1 DFQATT, CDR2 SNEGSKA (reference sequence). The CDR3 spans 11 residues. Trimming pared 7 bases from V and 5 bases from J, leaving 8 bases between. The CDR3 bases are TGCAGTGTTGGCGGGAATGAAAAACTGTTTTTT. Protein product: CSVGGNEKLFF.

This chain uses TRBV11-2 with TRBJ1-2; a possible D gene is TRBD1 (6 bases). This CDR3 has 16 residues. V was clipped by 5 bases and J by 4 bases, with 20 bases between them. Germline V gives CDR1 SGHAT, CDR2 FQNNGV. This CDR3 reads CASSPAVAGAPYGYTF. The DNA of the CDR3 is TGTGCCAGCAGCCCGGCTGTCGCAGGGGCCCCCTATGGCTACACCTTC.

V usage is TRBV7-2 and J usage is TRBJ2-7; D remains ambiguous. Germline CDR1 reads SGHTA; CDR2 reads FQGNSA. The CDR3 runs 14 residues. The V end lost 1 base, the J end lost 0 bases, and 7 bases lay between the germline ends. The CDR3 DNA follows: TGTGCCAGCAGCTTAGATTATAGCTCCTACGAGCAGTACTTC. As protein: CASSLDYSSYEQYF.